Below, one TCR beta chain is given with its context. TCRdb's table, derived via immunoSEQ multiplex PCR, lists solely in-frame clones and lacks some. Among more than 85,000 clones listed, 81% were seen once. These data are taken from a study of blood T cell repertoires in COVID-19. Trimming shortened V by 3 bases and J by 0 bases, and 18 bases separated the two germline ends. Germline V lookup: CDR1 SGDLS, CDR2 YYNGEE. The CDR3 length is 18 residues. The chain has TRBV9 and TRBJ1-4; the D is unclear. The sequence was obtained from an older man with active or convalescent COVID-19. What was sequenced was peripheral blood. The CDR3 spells CASSGSIIRGATNEKLFF. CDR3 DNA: TGTGCCAGCAGCGGTTCGATAATTCGAGGCGCAACTAATGAAAAACTGTTTTTT. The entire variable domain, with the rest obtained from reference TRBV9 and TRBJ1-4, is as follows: DSGVTQTPKHLITATGQRVTLRCSPRSGDLSVYWYQQSLDQGLQFLIQYYNGEERAKGNILERFSAQQFPDLHSELNLSSLELGDSALYFCASSGSIIRGATNEKLFFGSGTQLSVL.